Each of the 32 T cell receptor beta chains below was sequenced from the same sample in a study of blood T cell repertoires in COVID-19. Clones were sequenced by immunoSEQ multiplex PCR, and TCRdb holds only the in-frame ones, with some missing. This table holds around 330,000 clones, about 85% found once. Specimen: PBMCs or T cells enriched from blood (not recorded which). These receptors all come from a woman aged 25-40 years who had been exposed to COVID-19.

This clone showed up just a few times. The chain couples TRBV7-9 to TRBJ1-6; weak D call: TRBD1 (5 bases). The CDR3 is made up of 13 amino acids. CDR1 and CDR2 (germline): SEHNR, FQNEAQ (reference sequence). V was shortened by 3 bases and J by 10 bases, with 10 bases between the two germline ends. The CDR3 protein is CASSFRGESPLHF. The CDR3 nucleotides read TGTGCCAGCAGCTTCCGGGGGGAGTCACCCCTCCACTTT.

The V call is TRBV3-1 (or the pseudogene TRBV3-2), the J call TRBJ1-4; 7 positions match TRBD1. V was pared by 0 bases and J by 8 bases, with 9 bases of the junction left unmatched. This CDR3 region has 16 residues. In germline, CDR1 is LGHDT, CDR2 YNNKEL (reference sequence). The CDR3 loop is CASSQDLVGGAEKLFF. The CDR3 DNA reads as TGTGCCAGCAGCCAAGATCTTGTAGGGGGCGCCGAAAAACTGTTTTTT.

This clone showed up just a few times. This chain joins TRBV30 and TRBJ1-2; D not certain. This CDR3 has 13 amino acids. Trimming stripped 0 bases from V and 12 bases from J, with 17 bases between. Germline V gene data show CDR1 as GTSNPN and CDR2 as SVGIG (reference sequence). CDR3 nucleotides: TGTGCCTGGAGTGTACTACAGAGGGATGAGAACACCTTC. Protein sequence: CAWSVLQRDENTF. Combining the CDR3 with reference TRBV30 and TRBJ1-2 gives the whole variable domain SQTIHQWPATLVQPVGSPLSLECTVEGTSNPNLYWYRQAAGRGLQLLFYSVGIGQISSEVPQNLSASRPQDRQFILSSKKLLLSDSGFYLCAWSVLQRDENTFGSGTRLTVV.

The chain has TRBV6-5 and TRBJ2-3, with D perhaps matching TRBD2 (5 bases). Trimming pared 9 bases from V and 2 bases from J, leaving 15 bases between. Germline lookup yields CDR1 MNHEY and CDR2 SVGAGI. The CDR3 contains 14 residues. This CDR3 is CASLLSGSTDTQYF. The CDR3 coding sequence is TGTGCCAGTTTACTAAGCGGATCCACAGATACGCAGTATTTT.

In this sample, this clone turned up once. This sequence joins TRBV27 and TRBJ2-5; 10 nucleotides line up with TRBD1. The length of the CDR3 is 15 residues. V lost 4 bases, J lost 7 bases, and 9 bases stayed unmatched. The V gene's germline CDR1 is MNHEY and CDR2 SMNVEV (reference sequence). The CDR3 region has the DNA TGTGCCAGCAGTTCCCCCCCCGGGACAGGGGCGACCCAGTACTTC. It codes for CASSSPPGTGATQYF.

Remarks on this clone: The sample carries other DNA sequences with the same CDR3. The chain links TRBV9 to TRBJ2-2, with 7 bases lining up with TRBD2. The V gene's germline CDR1 is SGDLS and CDR2 YYNGEE. V lost 4 bases to trimming and J lost 0 bases; unmatched junction nucleotides: 3. The CDR3 length is 15 residues. The CDR3 DNA is TGTGCCAGCAGCCGACTAGCTTCGAACACCGGGGAGCTGTTTTTT. Its translation: CASSRLASNTGELFF.

The chain has TRBV9 and TRBJ1-6; TRBD1 matches at 7 bases. The CDR3 spans 15 residues. Unmatched junction bases numbered 7, after V lost 1 base and J lost 9 bases. Germline V lookup: CDR1 SGDLS, CDR2 YYNGEE. As DNA, the CDR3 is TGTGCCAGCAGCGTAAATAACAGGGGCGGTTCACCCCTCCACTTT. As protein: CASSVNNRGGSPLHF.

This chain connects TRBV27 to TRBJ1-1, with D possibly being TRBD1 (5 bases). Germline V gene data show CDR1 as MNHEY and CDR2 as SMNVEV (reference sequence). Trimming left V 4 bases short and J 1 base short, with 7 bases between. The CDR3 has 13 amino acids. This CDR3 reads CASSSTGNTEAFF. DNA of the CDR3: TGTGCCAGCAGTTCCACAGGGAACACTGAAGCTTTCTTT.

Remarks on this clone: The identical CDR3 is also encoded by other nucleotide sequences in the sample. The chain employs TRBV7-9 and TRBJ1-4; D is uncertain. Germline assignment: CDR1 SEHNR and CDR2 FQNEAQ (reference sequence). This CDR3 is 12 amino acids long. The ends were cut back, 5 bases at V and 8 bases at J, with 9 bases in the middle. Written as DNA, the CDR3 is TGTGCCAGCAGCCCGGGAGGGGAAAAACTGTTTTTT. As protein: CASSPGGEKLFF.

The CDR3 DNA is TGTGCCAGCAGCACACTCGCGGGACAGGGGAAAGCTTTCTTT. This gives the protein CASSTLAGQGKAFF. The chain employs TRBV7-3 and TRBJ1-1, with 10 bases fitting TRBD1. V trimming: 5 bases; J trimming: 9 bases; junction bases outside the gene matches: 9. Germline V gene sequence: CDR1 SGHTA, CDR2 FQGTGA. The CDR3 has 14 amino acids.

This rearrangement joins TRBV28 to TRBJ2-1, with TRBD2 as a possible D gene (5 bases). Trimming pared 4 bases from V and 0 bases from J, leaving 13 bases between. Germline values: CDR1 MDHEN, CDR2 SYDVKM. CDR3 length: 16 residues. Here the CDR3 reads CASSSPGTSSYNEQFF. CDR3 DNA: TGTGCCAGCAGTTCCCCGGGAACTAGCTCCTACAATGAGCAGTTCTTC.

This chain uses TRBV7-8 with TRBJ2-1; perhaps TRBD2 as D (5 bases). This CDR3 comprises 15 residues. Germline V gene sequence: CDR1 SGHVS, CDR2 FQNEAQ. Trimming stripped 0 bases from V and 5 bases from J, with 11 bases between. CDR3 bases: TGTGCCAGCAGCTTAGCGGGAGTGGGTAACAATGAGCAGTTCTTC. Amino acid sequence: CASSLAGVGNNEQFF.

The chain recombines TRBV14 with TRBJ2-5; a weak D match, TRBD1 (6 bases). V lost 7 bases and J 4 bases, leaving 10 bases between the germline ends. Per germline, CDR1 SGHDN and CDR2 FVKESK. This CDR3 is built from 12 residues. The CDR3 sequence: CASNRVGETQYF. CDR3 DNA: TGTGCCAGCAACAGGGTAGGAGAGACCCAGTACTTC.

The chain carries TRBV19 and TRBJ1-6, with D unresolved. CDR3 length: 14 residues. Germline V gene data show CDR1 as LNHDA and CDR2 as SQIVND (reference sequence). V gave up 6 bases and J gave up 5 bases, with 11 bases separating them. CDR3 DNA sequence: TGTGCCAGTAGACCCAGGACTAATAATTCACCCCTCCACTTT. It yields the protein CASRPRTNNSPLHF. The entire variable domain, with the rest obtained from reference TRBV19 and TRBJ1-6, is as follows: DGGITQSPKYLFRKEGQNVTLSCEQNLNHDAMYWYRQDPGQGLRLIYYSQIVNDFQKGDIAEGYSVSREKKESFPLTVTSAQKNPTAFYLCASRPRTNNSPLHFGNGTRLTVT.

This chain links TRBV30 with TRBJ2-2; perhaps TRBD1 as D (5 bases). The V end lost 2 bases, the J end lost 1 base, and 5 bases lay between the germline ends. This CDR3 has 13 amino acids. Per germline, CDR1 GTSNPN and CDR2 SVGIG (reference sequence). The CDR3 is CAWSTGNTGELFF. CDR3 sequence (DNA): TGTGCCTGGAGTACAGGGAACACCGGGGAGCTGTTTTTT.

V usage is TRBV5-4 and J usage is TRBJ2-3; 9 bases are a match to TRBD1. V trimming: 4 bases; J trimming: 5 bases; junction bases outside the gene matches: 8. The CDR3 spans 15 residues. Germline CDR1 SGHNT, CDR2 YYREEE (reference sequence). The CDR3 loop is CASSPQGARGDTQYF. CDR3 sequence (DNA): TGTGCCAGCAGCCCACAGGGGGCGCGGGGAGATACGCAGTATTTT.

The chain couples TRBV2 to TRBJ2-1; tentative D call: TRBD1 (6 bases). There are 14 residues in the CDR3. CDR1 and CDR2 (germline): SNHLY, FYNNEI. V dropped 10 bases and J dropped 0 bases, with 13 bases sitting between them. Here the CDR3 reads CATITGSSYNEQFF. The CDR3 bases are TGTGCCACCATTACAGGGAGCTCCTACAATGAGCAGTTCTTC.

V and J are TRBV28 and TRBJ1-2, with D possibly TRBD1 on 5 matching bases. Germline V lookup: CDR1 MDHEN, CDR2 SYDVKM. Deletions cut 6 bases from V and 3 bases from J, with 8 bases between. This CDR3 is 12 amino acids long. For the CDR3, the DNA is TGTGCCAGCAGGGAGGGGTACTATGGCTACACCTTC. Translation gives CASREGYYGYTF.

The CDR3 is CASSLDRDSNYGYTF. The DNA for the CDR3 is TGTGCCAGCAGCCTTGACCGGGACAGCAACTATGGCTACACCTTC. The rearrangement links TRBV3-1 (or the pseudogene TRBV3-2) to TRBJ1-2; 7 bases are shared with TRBD1. The trim removed 4 bases at V and 2 bases at J, leaving 7 bases unmatched. CDR3 length: 15 residues. Germline CDR1 LGHDT, CDR2 YNNKEL (reference sequence).

The rearrangement joins TRBV12-3 or TRBV12-4 to TRBJ2-7, with 10 bases fitting TRBD2. The CDR3 has 13 residues. The trim removed 5 bases at V and 6 bases at J, leaving 4 bases unmatched. The CDR3 reads CASSAAGGLEQYF. In DNA form, the CDR3 reads TGTGCCAGCAGTGCAGCGGGGGGGCTCGAGCAGTACTTC.

This chain connects TRBV2 to TRBJ2-5, with 9 bases aligning to TRBD1. In germline, CDR1 is SNHLY, CDR2 FYNNEI. The CDR3 covers 15 residues. V dropped 8 bases and J dropped 4; count of bases not matched to a gene: 11. CDR3 in amino acids: CASGGTGSGGETQYF. CDR3 DNA: TGTGCCAGCGGGGGGACAGGGTCCGGGGGAGAGACCCAGTACTTC. Drawing the rest from reference TRBV2 and TRBJ2-5, the complete variable domain is EPEVTQTPSHQVTQMGQEVILRCVPISNHLYFYWYRQILGQKVEFLVSFYNNEISEKSEIFDDQFSVERPDGSNFTLKIRSTKLEDSAMYFCASGGTGSGGETQYFGPGTRLLVL.

This chain connects TRBV10-3 to TRBJ1-3; a weak D match, TRBD1 (6 bases). Germline V gene sequence: CDR1 ENHRY, CDR2 SYGVKD. V lost 5 bases, J lost 4 bases, and 9 bases lay in between. The length of the CDR3 is 13 residues. The CDR3 is CAISQGSGNTIYF. In DNA form, the CDR3 reads TGTGCCATCAGTCAGGGGTCCGGAAACACCATATATTTT.

V gene TRBV28 combines with J gene TRBJ1-4; D call uncertain. CDR1 and CDR2 from the germline V gene are MDHEN and SYDVKM. Deletions cut 5 bases from V and 7 bases from J, with 14 bases between. The CDR3 spans 14 residues. For the CDR3, the DNA is TGTGCCAGCAGTGGGTCCGCCGCAGGTGAAAAACTGTTTTTT. It codes for CASSGSAAGEKLFF.

V and J are TRBV19 and TRBJ1-1; D uncertain. V shed 7 bases and J shed 4 bases, with 16 bases lying between them. CDR3 length: 14 residues. Per germline, CDR1 LNHDA and CDR2 SQIVND (reference sequence). Written as DNA, the CDR3 is TGTGCCAGTAATCTAGCCGTCCGGGGCACTGAAGCTTTCTTT. The encoded protein is CASNLAVRGTEAFF.

This chain joins TRBV7-2 and TRBJ2-3, with TRBD2 as a possible D gene (5 bases). The CDR3 is 16 residues long. In germline, CDR1 is SGHTA, CDR2 FQGNSA. Trimming left V 0 bases short and J 1 base short, with 11 bases between. The CDR3, as DNA: TGTGCCAGCAGCTTAGCCTTTAGCGTGCGCACAGATACGCAGTATTTT. Translating gives CASSLAFSVRTDTQYF.

The CDR3 DNA reads TGTGCCAGCAGCTCCGGGACAGCTCTCACTGAAGCTTTCTTT. Its translation is CASSSGTALTEAFF. The rearrangement joins TRBV11-2 to TRBJ1-1; 7 bases match TRBD1. The CDR3 covers 14 residues. V was clipped by 4 bases and J by 4 bases; unmatched bases: 6. Germline CDR1 and CDR2: SGHAT and FQNNGV. Using reference TRBV11-2 and TRBJ1-1 for the parts outside the CDR3, the full variable domain is EAGVAQSPRYKIIEKRQSVAFWCNPISGHATLYWYQQILGQGPKLLIQFQNNGVVDDSQLPKDRFSAERLKGVDSTLKIQPAKLEDSAVYLCASSSGTALTEAFFGQGTRLTVV.

The table lists this clone with a few counts. The chain recombines TRBV7-8 with TRBJ1-3; D is perhaps TRBD1 (6 bases). Trimming pared 6 bases from V and 0 bases from J, leaving 18 bases between. The germline gives CDR1 SGHVS, CDR2 FQNEAQ. This CDR3 contains 17 residues. In DNA, the CDR3 is TGTGCCAGCAGAGCGACAGGCCCGACCCTCTCTGGAAACACCATATATTTT. Protein product: CASRATGPTLSGNTIYF.

V and J are TRBV30 and TRBJ1-6; 7 nucleotides align to TRBD1. The CDR3 loop spans 14 amino acids. CDR1 is GTSNPN, CDR2 SVGIG, per germline (reference sequence). For the CDR3, the DNA is TGTGCTAGGGGGCAGGGGGAAACCAATTCACCCCTCCACTTT. It encodes CARGQGETNSPLHF.

V and J are TRBV28 and TRBJ2-7; a weak D match, TRBD1 (5 bases). Trimming shortened V by 6 bases and J by 1 base, and 7 bases separated the two germline ends. The CDR3 contains 12 residues. Germline CDR1 is MDHEN and CDR2 is SYDVKM. CDR3 sequence (DNA): TGTGCCAGCAGACCAGGGTCCTACGAGCAGTACTTC. Protein: CASRPGSYEQYF.

The V and J genes are TRBV6-4 and TRBJ2-3; D is unresolved. CDR1 and CDR2 from the germline V gene are MRHNA and SNTAGT. This CDR3 region has 15 residues. V was clipped by 4 bases and J by 0 bases, with 11 bases between them. CDR3 DNA: TGTGCCAGCAGTGTCTCCCTGGCTAGCACAGATACGCAGTATTTT. It is translated as CASSVSLASTDTQYF.

This clone was seen only once. The rearrangement links TRBV30 to TRBJ1-3; D possibly corresponds to TRBD1 (6 bases). Trimming cost V 0 bases and J 0 bases, with 9 bases left between them. This CDR3 comprises 15 residues. Germline assignment: CDR1 GTSNPN and CDR2 SVGIG (reference sequence). The CDR3 is CAWSVGQISGNTIYF. CDR3 nucleotide sequence: TGTGCCTGGAGTGTCGGACAGATCTCTGGAAACACCATATATTTT.

Turning to this clone: The sample contains more than one DNA sequence encoding this CDR3. The CDR3 region is CASSLDRAGANVLTF. CDR3 bases: TGCGCCAGCAGCCTGGACAGGGCTGGGGCCAACGTCCTGACTTTC. The chain combines TRBV5-1 with TRBJ2-6; 8 bases line up with TRBD1. Per germline, CDR1 SGHRS and CDR2 YFSETQ. V shed 4 bases and J 2 bases; nucleotides not matched to a gene: 2. The CDR3 loop spans 15 amino acids.